These T cell receptor beta chains were read from a single sample in a study of T cell changes during pregnancy in multiple sclerosis. The table came from immunoSEQ multiplex PCR; TCRdb's copy has only in-frame clones and leaves some out. Seen here are about 110,000 clones, 80% to 95% observed once, and the top ten hold around 1.5%. The sample consisted of peripheral blood, taken after pregnancy. These receptors all come from a female donor with multiple sclerosis, enrolled in a pregnancy study. CDR3s include the opening cysteine and the closing phenylalanine or tryptophan. The D gene is left open where the match is weak. Clone size is shown for a subset of rows, as once, few, many or a class of expanded clone.

>TRBJ2-3|NA|NA|TRBV10-3
CAISSGLSTDTQYF
TGTGCCATCAGTAGCGGACTGTCCACAGATACGCAGTATTTT
>TRBJ1-1|NA|NA|TRBV6-5
CASSEQGRTEAFF
TGTGCCAGCAGTGAACAGGGCCGGACTGAAGCTTTCTTT
>TRBJ2-2|NA|NA|TRBV5-1
CASSPYTSSNTGELFF
TGCGCCAGCAGCCCATACACCTCTTCGAACACCGGGGAGCTGTTTTTT
>TRBJ1-5|NA|NA|TRBV6-1
CASSEDRVGNQPQHF
TGTGCCAGCAGTGAAGACAGGGTTGGCAATCAGCCCCAGCATTTT
>TRBJ1-3|NA|NA|TRBV9
CASSVVQGNTIYF
TGTGCCAGCAGCGTAGTTCAGGGAAACACCATATATTTT
>TRBJ1-5|NA|NA|TRBV6-1
CASSERVGLRLTQPQHF
TGTGCCAGCAGTGAAAGAGTAGGACTACGACTGACTCAGCCCCAGCATTTT
>TRBJ1-2|NA|TRBD1|TRBV4-1
CASSQPGQGAGGYTF
TGCGCCAGCAGCCAACCGGGACAGGGGGCGGGTGGCTACACCTTC
>TRBJ1-1|NA|NA|TRBV14
CASSQSGGLGTEAFF
TGTGCCAGCAGCCAATCGGGGGGTCTAGGCACTGAAGCTTTCTTT
>TRBJ2-1|NA|TRBD2|TRBV27
CASSSFFSGRSNEQFF
TGTGCCAGCAGTTCCTTCTTTAGCGGGAGGAGCAATGAGCAGTTCTTC
>TRBJ2-2|NA|TRBD2|TRBV7-9
CASSSRTSIVAGELFF
TGTGCCAGCAGCTCAAGGACTAGCATCGTAGCCGGGGAGCTGTTTTTT
>TRBJ1-2|NA|TRBD1|TRBV2
CASRTGSVYYGYTF
TGTGCCAGCAGGACAGGGTCTGTCTACTATGGCTACACCTTC
>TRBJ2-5|few|TRBD2|TRBV5-1
CASSLGGGRETQYF
TGCGCCAGCAGCTTGGGCGGGGGACGAGAGACCCAGTACTTC
>TRBJ1-1|NA|NA|TRBV2
CASSVPILNTEAFF
TGTGCCAGCAGTGTCCCAATTCTGAACACTGAAGCTTTCTTT
>TRBJ1-1|NA|TRBD1|TRBV19
CASSLQGWGMNTEAFF
TGTGCCAGTAGTTTACAGGGGTGGGGCATGAACACTGAAGCTTTCTTT
>TRBJ1-1|NA|NA|TRBV4-1
CASSTRRESTEAFF
TGCGCCAGCAGCACCCGAAGGGAGAGCACTGAAGCTTTCTTT
>TRBJ2-7|NA|NA|TRBV7-9
CASSLLGGGVEQYF
TGTGCCAGCAGCTTGCTCGGGGGAGGCGTCGAGCAGTACTTC
>TRBJ1-1|NA|NA|TRBV6-5
CASSLGGATEAFF
TGTGCCAGCAGTTTGGGGGGGGCGACTGAAGCTTTCTTT
>TRBJ1-1|once|TRBD1|TRBV5-6
CASSFIQGAPRVEAFF
TGTGCCAGCAGCTTCATTCAGGGGGCCCCCCGGGTTGAAGCTTTCTTT
>TRBJ1-5|NA|TRBD1|TRBV2
CASSVGTGVAQPQHF
TGTGCCAGCAGTGTAGGGACAGGGGTGGCTCAGCCCCAGCATTTT
>TRBJ2-2|once|NA|TRBV7-8
CASSPPRGHTGELFF
TGTGCCAGCAGCCCCCCCAGGGGTCACACCGGGGAGCTGTTTTTT
>TRBJ1-2|NA|NA|TRBV19
CASSIVETAIYGYTF
TGTGCCAGTAGTATAGTCGAGACAGCGATCTATGGCTACACCTTC
>TRBJ2-3|NA|NA|TRBV10-2
CASTPPKWRDGTDTQYF
TGCGCCAGCACCCCACCCAAGTGGCGGGATGGGACAGATACGCAGTATTTT
>TRBJ2-7|NA|NA|TRBV14
CASSKEGIAQLRSYEQYF
TGTGCCAGCAGCAAGGAGGGGATCGCACAGCTCCGATCCTACGAGCAGTACTTC
>TRBJ2-7|once|TRBD2|TRBV10-3
CAISESRAGEYEQYF
TGTGCCATCAGTGAGTCGAGAGCGGGGGAGTACGAGCAGTACTTC
>TRBJ2-5|NA|TRBD1|TRBV18
CASSPLDRGETQYF
TGTGCCAGCTCACCTCTAGACAGGGGAGAGACCCAGTACTTC
>TRBJ2-1|NA|TRBD2|TRBV7-7
CASSPIAGGSYNEQFF
TGTGCCAGCAGCCCGATAGCGGGGGGATCCTACAATGAGCAGTTCTTC
>TRBJ2-1|NA|TRBD2|TRBV19
CASSMRGGSDEQFF
TGTGCCAGTAGTATGCGGGGGGGCTCGGATGAGCAGTTCTTC
>TRBJ2-7|NA|TRBD1|TRBV25-1
CASSESGRGMSEQYF
TGTGCCAGCAGTGAAAGTGGCAGGGGGATGAGCGAGCAGTACTTC
>TRBJ1-2|NA|NA|TRBV27
CASSYIQGMGGYTF
TGTGCCAGCAGTTACATACAGGGAATGGGTGGCTACACCTTC
>TRBJ2-7|once|TRBD1|TRBV6-5
CASSYGQGQGTLEQYF
TGTGCCAGCAGTTACGGTCAGGGACAGGGAACCCTCGAGCAGTACTTC
>TRBJ2-7|once|NA|TRBV10-3
CATTDDSRVHEQYF
TGTGCCACAACAGACGACTCGAGGGTCCACGAGCAGTACTTC
>TRBJ2-5|NA|NA|TRBV19
CASSIGGVNEETQYF
TGTGCCAGTAGTATTGGCGGGGTGAACGAAGAGACCCAGTACTTC
>TRBJ2-2|once|NA|TRBV5-1
CASSLAGKNTGELFF
TGCGCCAGCAGCTTGGCAGGCAAGAACACCGGGGAGCTGTTTTTT
>TRBJ2-7|NA|TRBD2|TRBV9
CASSVGVAGDPYEQYF
TGTGCCAGCAGCGTAGGAGTAGCGGGGGACCCCTACGAGCAGTACTTC
>TRBJ2-1|once|NA|TRBV5-4
CASRKTTEFYNEQFF
TGTGCCAGCAGGAAAACAACAGAATTCTACAATGAGCAGTTCTTC